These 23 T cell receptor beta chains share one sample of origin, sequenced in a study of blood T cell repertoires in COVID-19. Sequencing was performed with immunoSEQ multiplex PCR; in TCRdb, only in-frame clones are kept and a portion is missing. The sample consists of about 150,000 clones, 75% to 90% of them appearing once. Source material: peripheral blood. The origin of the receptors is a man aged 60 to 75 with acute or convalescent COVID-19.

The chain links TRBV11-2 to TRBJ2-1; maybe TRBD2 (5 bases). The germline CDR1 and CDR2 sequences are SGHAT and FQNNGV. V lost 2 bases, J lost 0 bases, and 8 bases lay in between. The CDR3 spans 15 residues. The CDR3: CASSLNRGSYNEQFF. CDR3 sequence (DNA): TGTGCCAGCAGCTTAAACCGGGGCTCCTACAATGAGCAGTTCTTC.

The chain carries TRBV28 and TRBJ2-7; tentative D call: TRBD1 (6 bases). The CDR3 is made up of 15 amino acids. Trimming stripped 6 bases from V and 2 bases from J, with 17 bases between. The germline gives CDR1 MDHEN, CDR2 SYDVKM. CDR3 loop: CASRGSDRKTYEQYF. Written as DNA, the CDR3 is TGTGCCAGCAGGGGATCGGACAGAAAAACCTACGAGCAGTACTTC.

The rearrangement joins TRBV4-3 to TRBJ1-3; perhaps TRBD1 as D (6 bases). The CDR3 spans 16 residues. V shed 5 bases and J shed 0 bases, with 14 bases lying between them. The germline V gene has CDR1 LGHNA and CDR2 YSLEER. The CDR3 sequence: CASSERDTSSGNTIYF. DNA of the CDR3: TGCGCCAGCAGCGAACGGGACACCAGCTCTGGAAACACCATATATTTT.

The CDR3 reads CASKSTGTGFEKLFF. CDR3 sequence (DNA): TGTGCCAGCAAGTCAACCGGGACAGGGTTCGAAAAACTGTTTTTT. V and J are TRBV5-5 and TRBJ1-4; 9 bases agree with TRBD1. Germline V gene sequence: CDR1 SGHKS, CDR2 YYEKEE (reference sequence). V trimming: 6 bases; J trimming: 8 bases; junction bases outside the gene matches: 11. This CDR3 spans 15 amino acids.

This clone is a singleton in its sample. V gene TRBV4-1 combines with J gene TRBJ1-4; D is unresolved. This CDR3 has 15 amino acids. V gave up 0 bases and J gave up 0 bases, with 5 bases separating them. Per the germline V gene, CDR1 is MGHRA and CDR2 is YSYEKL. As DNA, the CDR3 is TGCGCCAGCAGCCAAGATGTAGCAACTAATGAAAAACTGTTTTTT. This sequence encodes CASSQDVATNEKLFF.

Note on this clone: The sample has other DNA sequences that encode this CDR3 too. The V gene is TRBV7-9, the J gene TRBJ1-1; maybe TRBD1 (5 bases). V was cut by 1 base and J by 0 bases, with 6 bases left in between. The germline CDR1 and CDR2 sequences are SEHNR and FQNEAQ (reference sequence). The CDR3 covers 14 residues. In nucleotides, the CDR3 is TGTGCCAGCAGCTTAGGGGGCCTGAACACTGAAGCTTTCTTT. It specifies CASSLGGLNTEAFF. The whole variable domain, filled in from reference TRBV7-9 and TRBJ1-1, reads DTGVSQNPRHKITKRGQNVTFRCDPISEHNRLYWYRQTLGQGPEFLTYFQNEAQLEKSRLLSDRFSAERPKGSFSTLEIQRTEQGDSAMYLCASSLGGLNTEAFFGQGTRLTVV.

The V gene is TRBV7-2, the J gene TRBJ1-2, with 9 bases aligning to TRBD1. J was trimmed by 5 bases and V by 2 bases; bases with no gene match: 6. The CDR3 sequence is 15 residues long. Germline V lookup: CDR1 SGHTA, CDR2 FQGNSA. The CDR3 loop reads CASSLRPTGGYGYTF. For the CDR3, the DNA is TGTGCCAGCAGCTTACGCCCGACAGGGGGGTATGGCTACACCTTC.

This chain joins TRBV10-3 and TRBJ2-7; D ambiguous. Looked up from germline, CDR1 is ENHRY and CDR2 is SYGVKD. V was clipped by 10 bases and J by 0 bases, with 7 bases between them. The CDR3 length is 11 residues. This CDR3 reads CATSDSYEQYF. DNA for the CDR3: TGTGCCACAAGCGACTCCTACGAGCAGTACTTC.

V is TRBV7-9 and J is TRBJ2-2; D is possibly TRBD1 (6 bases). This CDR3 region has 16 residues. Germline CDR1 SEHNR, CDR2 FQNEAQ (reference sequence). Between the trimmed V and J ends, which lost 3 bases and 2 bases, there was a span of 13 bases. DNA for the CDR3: TGTGCCAGCAGCTTGTACGGGACACTAAACACCGGGGAGCTGTTTTTT. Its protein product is CASSLYGTLNTGELFF.

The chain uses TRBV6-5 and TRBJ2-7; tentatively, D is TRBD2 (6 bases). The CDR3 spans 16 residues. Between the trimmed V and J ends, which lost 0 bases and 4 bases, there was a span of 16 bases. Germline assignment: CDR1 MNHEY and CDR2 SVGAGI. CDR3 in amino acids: CASSYSNRLVNYEQYF. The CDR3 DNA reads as TGTGCCAGCAGTTACTCGAATAGACTAGTGAATTACGAGCAGTACTTC.

CDR3 sequence (DNA): TGTGCCAGTGTCCCCTTACTGGGGGGCACTGAAGCTTTCTTT. Residues: CASVPLLGGTEAFF. This chain joins TRBV19 and TRBJ1-1; the D gene is possibly TRBD1 (5 bases). The V gene lost 8 bases and the J gene lost 4 bases, with 17 bases spanning the gap. The germline CDR1 and CDR2 sequences are LNHDA and SQIVND (reference sequence). The CDR3 extends over 14 amino acids.

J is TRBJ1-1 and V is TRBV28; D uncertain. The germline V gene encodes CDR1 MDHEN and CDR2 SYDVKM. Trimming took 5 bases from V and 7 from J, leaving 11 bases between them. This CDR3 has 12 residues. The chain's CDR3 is CASSPSRIEAFF. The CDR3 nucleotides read TGTGCCAGCAGTCCGTCGAGGATTGAAGCTTTCTTT.

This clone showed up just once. The CDR3 bases are TGCGCCAGCAGTGAGGCAGGGTCAAACATTCAGTACTTC. Its translation: CASSEAGSNIQYF. The chain employs TRBV10-1 and TRBJ2-4, with D possibly matching TRBD1 (5 bases). The CDR3 has 13 amino acids. Deletions cut 2 bases from V and 6 bases from J, with 8 bases between. Germline V gene sequence: CDR1 WNHNN, CDR2 SYGVQD (reference sequence).

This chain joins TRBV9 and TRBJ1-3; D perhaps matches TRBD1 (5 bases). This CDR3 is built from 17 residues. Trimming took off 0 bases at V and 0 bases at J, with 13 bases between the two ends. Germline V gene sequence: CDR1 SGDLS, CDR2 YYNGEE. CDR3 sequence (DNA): TGTGCCAGCAGCGTAGAAGGGGACTTTCGCTCTGGAAACACCATATATTTT. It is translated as CASSVEGDFRSGNTIYF.

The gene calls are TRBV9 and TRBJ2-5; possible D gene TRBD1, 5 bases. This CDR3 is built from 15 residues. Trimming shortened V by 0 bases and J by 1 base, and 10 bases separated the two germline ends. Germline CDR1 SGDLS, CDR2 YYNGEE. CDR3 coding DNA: TGTGCCAGCAGCGTAGCTCCTGGGGCCCAAGAGACCCAGTACTTC. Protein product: CASSVAPGAQETQYF.

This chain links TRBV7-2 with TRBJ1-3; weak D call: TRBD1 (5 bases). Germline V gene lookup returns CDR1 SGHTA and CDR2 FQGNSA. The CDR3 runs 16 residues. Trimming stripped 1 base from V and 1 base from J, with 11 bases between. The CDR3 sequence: CASSLGLQGSGNTIYF. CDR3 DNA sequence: TGTGCCAGCAGCTTAGGCCTCCAGGGTTCTGGAAACACCATATATTTT.

This CDR3 is CASSLYSGPTNGGYTF. CDR3 DNA sequence: TGTGCCAGCAGCTTATATTCCGGACCGACTAATGGTGGCTACACCTTC. V gene TRBV11-2 combines with J gene TRBJ1-2, with D unclear. The germline CDR1 and CDR2 sequences are SGHAT and FQNNGV. CDR3 length: 16 residues. V lost 2 bases and J 7 bases, leaving 20 bases between the germline ends.

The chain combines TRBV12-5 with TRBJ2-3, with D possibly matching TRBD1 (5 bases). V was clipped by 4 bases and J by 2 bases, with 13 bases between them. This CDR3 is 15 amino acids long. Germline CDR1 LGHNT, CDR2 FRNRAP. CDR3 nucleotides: TGTGCTAGTGGTTCAGGGTCTCGGCCCACAGATACGCAGTATTTT. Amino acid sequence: CASGSGSRPTDTQYF.

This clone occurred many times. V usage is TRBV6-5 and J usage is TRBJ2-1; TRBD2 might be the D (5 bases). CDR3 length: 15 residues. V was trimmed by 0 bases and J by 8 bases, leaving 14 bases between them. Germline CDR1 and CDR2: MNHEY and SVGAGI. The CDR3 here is CASSYSSGPMDEQFF. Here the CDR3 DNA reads TGTGCCAGCAGTTACTCAAGCGGTCCCATGGATGAGCAGTTCTTC.

The CDR3 here is CASSLAFSSEQYF. CDR3 nucleotide sequence: TGTGCCAGCAGCTTAGCCTTTAGCAGCGAGCAGTACTTC. V gene TRBV7-2 combines with J gene TRBJ2-7; D uncertain. CDR1 is SGHTA and CDR2 is FQGNSA in the germline V gene. There are 13 residues in the CDR3. The V gene lost 0 bases and the J gene lost 6 bases, with 9 bases spanning the gap.

The CDR3 loop reads CASSFEPGLALVSTTDTQYF. The CDR3 nucleotides are TGCGCCAGCAGCTTTGAACCGGGACTAGCTTTGGTTTCTACTACAGATACGCAGTATTTT. The V call is TRBV5-1, the J call TRBJ2-3, with 9 bases identical to TRBD2. The germline CDR1 and CDR2 sequences are SGHRS and YFSETQ. There are 20 residues in the CDR3. The V segment lost 2 bases and the J segment 3 bases; nucleotides outside the gene matches: 19.

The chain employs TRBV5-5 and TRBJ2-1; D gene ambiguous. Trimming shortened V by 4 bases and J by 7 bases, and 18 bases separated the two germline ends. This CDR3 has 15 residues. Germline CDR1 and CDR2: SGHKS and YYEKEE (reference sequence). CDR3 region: CASSPIMRSQNEQFF. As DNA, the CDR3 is TGTGCCAGCAGCCCGATCATGCGGAGTCAAAATGAGCAGTTCTTC.

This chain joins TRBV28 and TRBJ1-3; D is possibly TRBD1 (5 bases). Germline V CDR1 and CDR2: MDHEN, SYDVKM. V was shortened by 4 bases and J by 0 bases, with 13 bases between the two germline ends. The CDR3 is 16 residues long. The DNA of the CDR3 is TGTGCCAGCAGTTCCGGGCTTGACAGCTCTGGAAACACCATATATTTT. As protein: CASSSGLDSSGNTIYF.